This T cell receptor beta chain came from a study of blood T cell repertoires in COVID-19. The wider study: Samples of COVID-19 (acute and convalescent) were obtained from the United States, Italy and Spain.

Methods used by the authors: Reference gene primer amplification gave nucleated cell count estimates. The assay was immunoSEQ multiplex PCR, and TCRdb's table has in-frame clones only and misses some. V, J and clone size are those of that table, while D and trimming were read from the DNA. The sample has approximately 120,000 clones; less than 90% are singletons. The ends lost 4 bases at V and 8 bases at J; junction bases unmatched: 17. In germline, CDR1 is SGHRS, CDR2 YFSETQ. This CDR3 is 16 amino acids long. Those who participated ranged in age from roughly 18 to 90 years and resided in around 22 US areas. Participants' reported clinical history set cohort assignment.

This TCR was sampled from a man in his thirties or forties who had recovered from COVID-19. Input material: PBMCs or T cells enriched from blood (not recorded which). The gene calls are TRBV5-1 and TRBJ1-2, with 7 positions matching TRBD1. CDR3: CASSPRGAGGLDGYTF. The CDR3 bases are TGCGCCAGCAGCCCAAGGGGGGCAGGGGGTCTAGACGGCTACACCTTC. The full variable domain, completed using reference TRBV5-1 and TRBJ1-2, is KAGVTQTPRYLIKTRGQQVTLSCSPISGHRSVSWYQQTPGQGLQFLFEYFSETQRNKGNFPGRFSGRQFSNSRSEMNVSTLELGDSALYLCASSPRGAGGLDGYTFGSGTRLTVV.